This paragraph reports one T cell receptor (beta chain). A read error may account for a junction end that differs from germline. Germline loops: CDR1 SGHDT, CDR2 YYEEEE. The CDR3 is made up of 17 amino acids. In the original processing: Estimation of nucleated cell counts was performed using reference gene primer amplification. Clones were sequenced by immunoSEQ multiplex PCR, and TCRdb holds only the in-frame ones, with some missing. That table supplies the V and J calls and clone size; D and trimming were determined from the DNA. The table lists 300,000 or so clones, roughly nine tenths of them singletons. These data originate in a study of blood T cell repertoires in COVID-19.

The J gene is TRBJ2-3, the V gene TRBV5-6; D might be TRBD1 (6 bases). The TCR comes from a young man who had recovered from COVID-19. Sequenced material: peripheral blood. CDR3 amino acids: CASSLGGSEWVTGTQYF. The CDR3, as DNA: TGTGCCAGCAGCTTGGGTGGGAGTGAGTGGGTGACAGGTACGCAGTATTTT.